One and the same sample provided the 8 T cell receptor beta chains below, sequenced in a study of blood T cell repertoires in COVID-19 (dated by TCRdb to the early 2020s). The method was the immunoSEQ multiplex PCR assay. In TCRdb, the immuneACCESS table is reduced to in-frame sequences with V and J assigned. These tables do not hold every clone; where another copy was compared, an unresolved V gene accounts for under half, and the others remain unexplained. The sample table contains about 480,000 clones; only one count was recorded for roughly nine tenths of them. Jointly, the top ten make up around 0.95% of the sample. The sample consisted of peripheral blood. Receptor source: a man aged 18 to 30 with COVID-19, enrolled during active disease.

The sample holds one count of this clone. The CDR3 DNA reads TGTGCCAGCAGTCCCACCCGGGGGGGGCTAAACAATGAGCAGTTCTTC. Residues: CASSPTRGGLNNEQFF. This chain connects TRBV27 to TRBJ2-1, with 8 bases that match TRBD2. CDR1 and CDR2 from the germline V gene are MNHEY and SMNVEV (reference sequence). V lost 5 bases and J lost 5; bases outside the gene matches: 11. There are 16 residues in the CDR3.

The V and J genes are TRBV6-5 and TRBJ2-7, with TRBD2 as a possible D gene (5 bases). In germline, CDR1 is MNHEY, CDR2 SVGAGI. V was clipped by 8 bases and J by 4 bases, with 9 bases between them. CDR3 length equals 11 residues. The CDR3 sequence: CASGLSYEQYF. The DNA of the CDR3 is TGTGCCAGCGGACTTTCTTACGAGCAGTACTTC.

The chain has TRBV5-5 and TRBJ2-2; 9 bases are shared with TRBD2. Germline V CDR1 and CDR2: SGHKS, YYEKEE (reference sequence). This CDR3 has 16 residues. Trimming took 4 bases from V and 0 from J; bases not matched to a gene: 4. CDR3 sequence (DNA): TGTGCCAGCAGCCAACTAGCGGGCGCGAACACCGGGGAGCTGTTTTTT. Protein product: CASSQLAGANTGELFF.

Only one count was recorded for this clone. This chain uses TRBV4-1 with TRBJ2-7; D perhaps matches TRBD2 (6 bases). Germline V gives CDR1 MGHRA, CDR2 YSYEKL. The length of the CDR3 is 13 residues. Trimming stripped 4 bases from V and 2 bases from J, with 9 bases between. CDR3 nucleotide sequence: TGCGCCAGCAGCCGCGGGATTACCTACGAGCAGTACTTC. It translates to CASSRGITYEQYF.

This rearrangement joins TRBV5-4 to TRBJ1-1, with 9 bases lining up with TRBD1. Germline V CDR1 and CDR2: SGHNT, YYREEE (reference sequence). J gave up 3 bases and V 2 bases, and 5 bases lay outside the gene matches. There are 15 residues in the CDR3. CDR3 bases: TGTGCCAGCAGCTTTTGGACAGGGGATGACACTGAAGCTTTCTTT. Its translation is CASSFWTGDDTEAFF. The full variable domain, with the rest looked up from reference TRBV5-4 and TRBJ1-1, is ETGVTQSPTHLIKTRGQQVTLRCSSQSGHNTVSWYQQALGQGPQFIFQYYREEENGRGNFPPRFSGLQFPNYSSELNVNALELDDSALYLCASSFWTGDDTEAFFGQGTRLTVV.

This clone has a single count. V is TRBV15 and J is TRBJ1-1; D unclear. Trimming took 1 base from V and 2 from J, leaving 8 bases between them. In germline, CDR1 is LNHNV, CDR2 YYDKDF (reference sequence). CDR3 length: 14 amino acids. The CDR3 nucleotides read TGTGCCACCAGCAGAGCCGGGAGAAACACTGAAGCTTTCTTT. It specifies CATSRAGRNTEAFF.

The chain is built from TRBV10-1 and TRBJ2-3; D call uncertain. Trimming cost V 2 bases and J 6 bases, with 12 bases left between them. Looked up from germline, CDR1 is WNHNN and CDR2 is SYGVQD (reference sequence). The CDR3 consists of 14 residues. The CDR3 nucleotides read TGCGCCAGCAGTGAGGCGGTAGCCCCCGATACGCAGTATTTT. Translating gives CASSEAVAPDTQYF.

This chain uses TRBV19 with TRBJ1-1, with D hard to call. This CDR3 is 15 amino acids long. The V end lost 6 bases, the J end lost 1 base, and 15 bases lay between the germline ends. Germline values: CDR1 LNHDA, CDR2 SQIVND (reference sequence). The CDR3 bases are TGTGCCAGTAGAATGCTGATGGGAGAGAACACTGAAGCTTTCTTT. Protein product: CASRMLMGENTEAFF.